Detailed here is one TCR beta chain. The target antigen is unknown. TCRdb reprocessed the reads via MiXCR and lists one record per CDR3 protein. The sample carries approximately 45,000 distinct CDR3 sequences, more than 9% recorded once. This sample was taken from a study of type 1 regulatory T cells. Study in general: T-allo10 is an in vitro-generated, Tr1-enriched CD4 T cell product specific for alloantigen.

The CDR3 covers 13 residues. Germline CDR1 and CDR2: MNHNS and SASEGT. Trimming cost V 0 bases and J 8 bases, with 9 bases left between them. General observations from the study: Compared with non-Tr1 cells, Tr1 cells showed a narrower TCR repertoire.

The sequence came from a human donor in good health. Sequencing was done on a sample of cultured non-Tr1 T cells, either the whole culture or a sorted T cell fraction (not recorded which). This chain links TRBV6-1 with TRBJ2-3; D not resolved. The CDR3 nucleotides read TGTGCCAGCAGTGAAGCGCCGGGTTTTACGCAGTATTTT. As protein: CASSEAPGFTQYF.